This TCR beta chain was profiled in a study of blood T cell repertoires in COVID-19. Study context: Specimens from acute and convalescent COVID-19 originated in the United States, Italy and Spain. In each case, the material was cDNA or gDNA derived from T cells, B-cell-depleted T cells, or PBMCs.

Per the original data handling: Nucleated cell number was recorded as an estimate derived from reference gene primer amplification. Produced via immunoSEQ multiplex PCR; TCRdb's table is partial and in-frame only. V and J calls and clone size are as listed in that table; D and trimming were resolved from the DNA. The sample lists 65,000 to 80,000 clones; roughly 90% were seen once. The CDR3 consists of 13 residues. Trimming left V 5 bases short and J 1 base short, with 11 bases between. Germline V gives CDR1 SQVTM, CDR2 ANQGSEA. The sequenced sample was peripheral blood. The V call is TRBV29-1, the J call TRBJ1-1; a weak D match, TRBD1 (5 bases). This TCR was sampled from a man in his 70s with active or convalescent COVID-19. The CDR3 bases are TGCAGCGTTTCCAGGGTGGGGAACACTGAAGCTTTCTTT. It specifies CSVSRVGNTEAFF.